These 21 T cell receptor beta chains were all obtained from the same sample, sequenced in a study of CD8 T cells in ankylosing spondylitis. TCRdb called the 5' RACE reads again in MiXCR, with one record for every CDR3 protein. The profile covers some 140,000 distinct CDR3 sequences, with roughly an eighth appearing a single time and roughly 4.5% taken by the ten largest. Sequencing was carried out using blood, either unsorted or a sorted T cell fraction (not recorded which). The receptors were gathered from a female donor with ankylosing spondylitis or in good health (not recorded which).

This clonotype was observed at least ten times. The J gene is TRBJ2-1, the V gene TRBV7-8, with TRBD2 identical over 10 bases. Germline V gene lookup returns CDR1 SGHVS and CDR2 FQNEAQ. This CDR3 is 16 amino acids long. The ends lost 3 bases at V and 9 bases at J; junction bases unmatched: 11. This CDR3 is CASSFTDRLAGGEQFF. The CDR3 bases are TGTGCCAGCAGCTTCACGGACAGATTAGCGGGAGGTGAGCAGTTCTTC.

This clonotype was picked up many times. The CDR3 spells CASSFLAGGPTSTDTQYF. The CDR3, as DNA: TGTGCCAGCAGCTTTTTAGCGGGAGGGCCCACTAGCACAGATACGCAGTATTTT. The chain combines TRBV7-8 with TRBJ2-3; 11 bases map to TRBD2. Germline values: CDR1 SGHVS, CDR2 FQNEAQ. The V segment lost 3 bases and the J segment 0 bases; nucleotides outside the gene matches: 8. The CDR3 consists of 18 residues.

This clonotype was detected ten times or more. The chain is built from TRBV9 and TRBJ1-4; weak D call: TRBD1 (6 bases). The CDR3 contains 15 residues. Germline CDR1 reads SGDLS; CDR2 reads YYNGEE. V was cut by 5 bases and J by 0 bases, with 11 bases left in between. In nucleotides, the CDR3 is TGTGCCAGCAGGAGAGGGACAACAACTAATGAAAAACTGTTTTTT. This codes for CASRRGTTTNEKLFF.

This clonotype was found a few times. This chain uses TRBV20-1 with TRBJ1-4, with TRBD1 identical over 9 bases. Trimming took 8 bases from V and 5 from J; bases not matched to a gene: 3. Germline-derived CDR1 and CDR2 are DFQATT and SNEGSKA (reference sequence). The CDR3 is made up of 12 amino acids. The CDR3 spells CSLTGGNEKLFF. CDR3 sequence (DNA): TGCAGTCTGACAGGGGGGAATGAAAAACTGTTTTTT.

This clonotype was seen many times. The chain uses TRBV28 and TRBJ1-1, with D possibly matching TRBD1 (5 bases). Germline CDR1 reads MDHEN; CDR2 reads SYDVKM. Trimming stripped 3 bases from V and 1 base from J, with 12 bases between. The CDR3 consists of 15 residues. The CDR3 sequence: CASSFGGLRNTEAFF. CDR3 DNA sequence: TGTGCCAGCAGTTTCGGGGGTTTGCGGAACACTGAAGCTTTCTTT.

This clonotype showed up just once. V is TRBV6-6 and J is TRBJ2-1, with a tentative D call TRBD1 (6 bases). CDR1 MNHNY and CDR2 SVGAGI come from the germline V gene (reference sequence). This CDR3 is 13 amino acids long. CDR3 region: CVRAMGAYNEQFF. For the CDR3, the DNA is TGTGTCAGGGCGATGGGGGCGTACAATGAGCAGTTCTTC.

Many counts were recorded for this clonotype. The chain couples TRBV7-8 to TRBJ2-2, with 10 nucleotides matching TRBD1. V lost 1 base, J lost 4 bases, and 9 bases stayed unmatched. The CDR3 is 18 amino acids. The germline gives CDR1 SGHVS, CDR2 FQNEAQ. The CDR3 coding sequence is TGTGCCAGCAGCTTAGAAGGGACAGGGGACTTTTTCACCGGGGAGCTGTTTTTT. Its translation is CASSLEGTGDFFTGELFF.

This clonotype was recorded at least ten times. This chain uses TRBV12-3 or TRBV12-4 with TRBJ2-1; 8 nucleotides align to TRBD2. CDR3 length equals 15 residues. V lost 7 bases, J lost 3 bases, and 8 bases stayed unmatched. The CDR3, as DNA: TGTGCCAGCACCCCCACTAGCGGCGTCTACAATGAGCAGTTCTTC. It encodes CASTPTSGVYNEQFF.

The chain combines TRBV28 with TRBJ2-7, with unresolved D. The CDR3 is 12 amino acids. V lost 3 bases to trimming and J lost 5 bases, with 8 bases between them. Germline V lookup: CDR1 MDHEN, CDR2 SYDVKM. CDR3 bases: TGTGCCAGCAGTTTTAGTCCAAACGAGCAGTACTTC. It yields the protein CASSFSPNEQYF.

The chain uses TRBV18 and TRBJ2-7, with 7 bases lining up with TRBD2. The V gene end was trimmed by 6 bases and the J gene end by 2 bases; junction bases not matched to a gene: 13. The CDR3 spans 16 residues. Germline V CDR1 and CDR2: KGHSH, LQKENI. CDR3 residues: CASSSPTLADTYEQYF. The CDR3 region has the DNA TGTGCCAGCTCTTCCCCCACTCTAGCGGACACCTACGAGCAGTACTTC.

In its sample, this clonotype was seen a few times. The rearrangement uses TRBV4-1 and TRBJ1-4; D gene uncertain. The CDR3 has 15 residues. Trimming shortened V by 0 bases and J by 3 bases, and 8 bases separated the two germline ends. Germline-derived CDR1 and CDR2 are MGHRA and YSYEKL. CDR3 nucleotides: TGCGCCAGCAGCCAAGATCCGGGGTCTAATGAAAAACTGTTTTTT. Residues: CASSQDPGSNEKLFF.

This clonotype appeared many times. The chain recombines TRBV20-1 with TRBJ2-7, with D hard to call. The ends were cut back, 1 base at V and 7 bases at J, with 11 bases in the middle. The CDR3 extends over 12 amino acids. Germline V gene data show CDR1 as DFQATT and CDR2 as SNEGSKA (reference sequence). DNA of the CDR3: TGCAGTGCTAGAGCGAATCTCATGGAGCAGTACTTC. Amino acids: CSARANLMEQYF.

This clonotype was seen at least ten times. The chain carries TRBV12-3 or TRBV12-4 and TRBJ1-5; D unclear. The CDR3 sequence is 14 residues long. V gave up 6 bases and J gave up 4 bases, with 13 bases separating them. The CDR3 loop is CASSLDGLNQPQHF. CDR3 in DNA: TGTGCCAGCAGCCTTGACGGCCTAAATCAGCCCCAGCATTTT.

This clonotype was counted at least ten times. The chain recombines TRBV10-3 with TRBJ2-7; perhaps TRBD1 as D (5 bases). Trimming stripped 2 bases from V and 6 bases from J, with 11 bases between. Germline-derived CDR1 and CDR2 are ENHRY and SYGVKD. The CDR3 is made up of 13 amino acids. The CDR3 sequence: CAISEIQETEQYF. The DNA for the CDR3 is TGTGCCATCAGTGAGATACAGGAAACCGAGCAGTACTTC.

This clonotype was counted ten times or more. The rearrangement uses TRBV6-2 or TRBV6-3 and TRBJ2-7, with 10 bases identical to TRBD1. Germline lookup yields CDR1 MNHEY and CDR2 SVGEGT. The CDR3 consists of 16 residues. After removal of 7 bases from V and 2 bases from J, the junction contained 11 bases not matched to a gene. As DNA, the CDR3 is TGTGCCAGCACCCCCCAGCGGGGACAGGGGACCTACGAGCAGTACTTC. Translation gives CASTPQRGQGTYEQYF.

For this clonotype: The CDR3 end shows no conserved phenylalanine or tryptophan, and so a read error is likely. The chain carries TRBV5-1 and TRBJ2-7; D uncertain. V was cut by 0 bases and J by 2 bases, with 6 bases left in between. Germline loops: CDR1 SGHRS, CDR2 YFSETQ. The CDR3 runs 13 residues. This CDR3 is CASSLDSPYEQYL. In DNA form, the CDR3 reads TGCGCCAGCAGCTTGGACAGCCCCTACGAGCAGTACCTC.

A remark on this clonotype: A junction boundary mismatches the germline segment, possibly from a read error. J is TRBJ1-1 and V is TRBV7-9, with D possibly TRBD1 on 5 matching bases. The CDR3 has 12 residues. In germline, CDR1 is SEHNR, CDR2 FQNEAQ (reference sequence). CDR3 amino acids: CVSSFGGTEAFF. The CDR3 nucleotides are TGTGTCAGCAGCTTTGGGGGCACTGAAGCTTTCTTT. The full variable domain, in which reference TRBV7-9 and TRBJ1-1 provide the parts outside the CDR3, is DTGVSQNPRHKITKRGQNVTFRCDPISEHNRLYWYRQTLGQGPEFLTYFQNEAQLEKSRLLSDRFSAERPKGSFSTLEIQRTEQGDSAMYLCVSSFGGTEAFFGQGTRLTVV.

This rearrangement joins TRBV7-9 to TRBJ2-1, with TRBD2 matching 11 bases. Germline V lookup: CDR1 SEHNR, CDR2 FQNEAQ (reference sequence). CDR3 length: 15 amino acids. V shed 3 bases, J shed 5 bases, and the junction held 3 bases outside the gene matches. DNA of the CDR3: TGTGCCAGCAGCTTTCGGACTAGCGGGCACAATGAGCAGTTCTTC. Amino acids: CASSFRTSGHNEQFF.

This chain joins TRBV5-6 and TRBJ1-6; the D gene is possibly TRBD1 (5 bases). In germline, CDR1 is SGHDT, CDR2 YYEEEE. The length of the CDR3 is 17 residues. V was clipped by 1 base and J by 0 bases, with 11 bases between them. The CDR3 spells CASSLRGDSSYNSPLHF. CDR3 sequence (DNA): TGTGCCAGCAGCTTGAGGGGAGACAGCTCCTATAATTCACCCCTCCACTTT.

This clonotype was recorded many times. V is TRBV7-9 and J is TRBJ1-4; D gene uncertain. This CDR3 has 12 residues. Trimming left V 2 bases short and J 8 bases short, with 6 bases between. From germline, CDR1 is SEHNR and CDR2 FQNEAQ (reference sequence). The CDR3 coding sequence is TGTGCCAGCAGCTTAAATGAGGAAAAACTGTTTTTT. It is translated as CASSLNEEKLFF.

In its sample, this clonotype was seen many times. The chain links TRBV6-1 to TRBJ2-1; 9 bases match TRBD2. This CDR3 spans 15 amino acids. Trimming cost V 11 bases and J 7 bases; bases outside gene matches: 15. Germline V gene sequence: CDR1 MNHNS, CDR2 SASEGT. CDR3 region: CAGPPVGSGGNEQFF. In nucleotides, the CDR3 is TGTGCCGGCCCCCCGGTGGGTAGCGGGGGTAATGAGCAGTTCTTC.